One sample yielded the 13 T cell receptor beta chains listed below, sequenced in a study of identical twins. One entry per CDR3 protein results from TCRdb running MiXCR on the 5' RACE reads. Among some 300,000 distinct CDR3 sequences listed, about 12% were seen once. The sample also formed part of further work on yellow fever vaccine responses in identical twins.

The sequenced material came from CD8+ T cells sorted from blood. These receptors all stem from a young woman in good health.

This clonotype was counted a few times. The CDR3 protein is CATKRGGTDTQYF. In DNA form, the CDR3 reads TGTGCCACCAAGAGAGGCGGCACAGATACGCAGTATTTT. This rearrangement joins TRBV24-1 to TRBJ2-3; D uncertain. This CDR3 has 13 residues. The V and J ends lost 8 bases and 1 base respectively, with 9 bases between them. Germline CDR1 reads KGHDR; CDR2 reads SFDVKD.

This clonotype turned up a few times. The DNA for the CDR3 is TGCAGTGCTAGAGACATAAGCGGGGGTGTCACCTACGAGCAGTACGTC. It translates to CSARDISGGVTYEQYV. V usage is TRBV20-1 and J usage is TRBJ2-7; 8 bases align to TRBD2. The CDR3 extends over 16 amino acids. Germline values: CDR1 DFQATT, CDR2 SNEGSKA (reference sequence). With V trimmed by 0 bases and J by 2 bases, 9 bases remained unmatched.

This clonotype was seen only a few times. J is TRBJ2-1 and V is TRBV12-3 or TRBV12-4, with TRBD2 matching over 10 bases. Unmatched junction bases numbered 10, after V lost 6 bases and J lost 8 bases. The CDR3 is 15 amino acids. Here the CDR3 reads CASRPVAGGTHEQFF. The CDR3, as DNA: TGTGCCAGCAGACCAGTAGCGGGAGGAACACATGAGCAGTTCTTC.

The CDR3 DNA follows: TGTGCCAGCAGCTTATCAGGGGGCGTAAACAATGAGCAGTTCTTC. Protein sequence: CASSLSGGVNNEQFF. V gene TRBV7-9 combines with J gene TRBJ2-1, with TRBD1 identical over 8 bases. The V and J ends lost 2 bases and 5 bases, in that order; junction bases with no gene match: 5. Germline CDR1 SEHNR, CDR2 FQNEAQ (reference sequence). The CDR3 spans 15 residues.

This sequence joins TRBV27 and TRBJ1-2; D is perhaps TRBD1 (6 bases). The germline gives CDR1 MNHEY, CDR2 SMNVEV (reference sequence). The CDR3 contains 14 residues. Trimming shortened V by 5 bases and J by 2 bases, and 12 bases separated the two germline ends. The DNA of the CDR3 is TGTGCCAGCAGTGCCGGACAGAACAACTATGGCTACACCTTC. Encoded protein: CASSAGQNNYGYTF.

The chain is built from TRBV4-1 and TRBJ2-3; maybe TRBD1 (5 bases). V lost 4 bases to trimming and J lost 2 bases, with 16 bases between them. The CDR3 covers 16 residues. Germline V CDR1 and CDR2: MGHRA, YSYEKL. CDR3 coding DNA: TGCGCCAGCAGCCCCAAAGAAGGGGTTACCACAGATACGCAGTATTTT. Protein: CASSPKEGVTTDTQYF.

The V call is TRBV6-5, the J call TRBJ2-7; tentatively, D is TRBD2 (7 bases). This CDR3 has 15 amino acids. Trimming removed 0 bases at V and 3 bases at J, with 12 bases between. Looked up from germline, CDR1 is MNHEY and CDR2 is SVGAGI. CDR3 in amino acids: CASSYSGGQSYEQYF. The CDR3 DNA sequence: TGTGCCAGCAGTTACTCGGGGGGGCAAAGCTACGAGCAGTACTTC.

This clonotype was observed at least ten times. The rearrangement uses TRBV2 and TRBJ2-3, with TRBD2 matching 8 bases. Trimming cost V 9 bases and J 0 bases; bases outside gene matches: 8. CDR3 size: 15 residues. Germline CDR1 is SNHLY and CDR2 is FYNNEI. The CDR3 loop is CASTLLAESTDTQYF. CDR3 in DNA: TGTGCCAGTACCCTACTAGCGGAGAGCACAGATACGCAGTATTTT.

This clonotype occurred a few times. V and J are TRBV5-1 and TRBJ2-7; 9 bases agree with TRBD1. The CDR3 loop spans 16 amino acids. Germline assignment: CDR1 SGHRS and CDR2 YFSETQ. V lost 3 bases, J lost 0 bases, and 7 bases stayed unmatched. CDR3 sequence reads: CASSYMTGGSSYEQYF. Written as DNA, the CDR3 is TGCGCCAGCAGCTATATGACAGGGGGGAGCTCCTACGAGCAGTACTTC.

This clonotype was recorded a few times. CDR3 sequence (DNA): TGTGCCAGCAGCGCGCCAGAGGATTTGCGGGGGGACTACAATGAGCAGTTCTTC. This sequence encodes CASSAPEDLRGDYNEQFF. This chain uses TRBV5-5 with TRBJ2-1; 8 bases are shared with TRBD2. This CDR3 comprises 18 residues. J lost 3 bases, V lost 4 bases, and 15 bases had no gene match. Germline CDR1 reads SGHKS; CDR2 reads YYEKEE (reference sequence).

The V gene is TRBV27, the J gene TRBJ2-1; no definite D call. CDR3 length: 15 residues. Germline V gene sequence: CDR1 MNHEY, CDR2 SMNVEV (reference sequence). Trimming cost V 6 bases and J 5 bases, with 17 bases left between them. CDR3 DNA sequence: TGTGCCAGCAGCCCCGCAAACTCCTGGGACAATGAGCAGTTCTTC. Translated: CASSPANSWDNEQFF.

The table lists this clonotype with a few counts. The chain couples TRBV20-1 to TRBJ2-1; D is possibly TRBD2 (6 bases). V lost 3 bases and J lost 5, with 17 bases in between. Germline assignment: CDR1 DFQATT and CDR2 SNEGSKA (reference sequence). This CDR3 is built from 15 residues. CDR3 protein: CSARGDSTLDNEQFF. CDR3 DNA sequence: TGCAGTGCTAGGGGGGACTCGACATTGGACAATGAGCAGTTCTTC.

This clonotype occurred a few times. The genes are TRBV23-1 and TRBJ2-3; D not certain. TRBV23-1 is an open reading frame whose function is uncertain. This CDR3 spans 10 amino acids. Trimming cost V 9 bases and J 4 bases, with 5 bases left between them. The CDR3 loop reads CARQPDTQYF. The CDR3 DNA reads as TGCGCCAGACAGCCAGATACGCAGTATTTT.